Listed below are T cell receptor beta chains from one sample, sequenced in a study of CD8 T cells in ankylosing spondylitis. One entry per CDR3 protein, called by TCRdb with MiXCR from the 5' RACE reads. The sample consists of approximately 500,000 distinct CDR3 sequences, about 13% of them appearing once. Sequencing was performed on blood, either unsorted or a sorted T cell fraction (not recorded which). The source of these receptors is a male donor with ankylosing spondylitis. CDR3s include the opening cysteine and the closing phenylalanine or tryptophan. A D gene is named only where the DNA matches it firmly. Clone size is stated in some rows and not others, as once, few, many or a class when expanded.

j_call clone_size v_call d_call cdr3_aa cdr3_nt
TRBJ2-7 many TRBV10-3 - CAISQNDEQYF TGTGCCATCAGCCAGAACGACGAGCAGTACTTC
TRBJ1-1 few TRBV21-1 - CASSKGGRANTEAFF TGTGCCAGCAGCAAAGGCGGCAGGGCGAACACTGAAGCTTTCTTT
TRBJ1-6 - TRBV6-1 - CASNADRRSNSPLHF TGTGCCAGCAACGCGGACCGGAGGAGTAATTCACCCCTCCACTTT
TRBJ2-2 few TRBV3-1 - CASSHGHMNTGELFF TGTGCCAGCAGCCACGGACACATGAACACCGGGGAGCTGTTTTTT
TRBJ1-1 few TRBV29-1 - CSVVGGLNTEAFF TGCAGCGTTGTGGGTGGGCTGAACACTGAAGCTTTCTTT
TRBJ1-5 few TRBV24-1 - CATSDRKGGNQPQHF TGTGCCACCAGTGATAGAAAGGGGGGGAATCAGCCCCAGCATTTT
TRBJ2-1 - TRBV20-1 TRBD2 CSAREWGFAGEGNEQFF TGCAGTGCTAGAGAGTGGGGTTTCGCGGGAGAAGGCAATGAGCAGTTCTTC
TRBJ2-1 - TRBV9 - CASSVPGRNEQFF TGTGCCAGCAGCGTGCCAGGGCGCAATGAGCAGTTCTTC
TRBJ1-4 many TRBV7-9 - CASSLAAEKLFF TGTGCCAGCAGCTTAGCAGCTGAAAAACTGTTTTTT
TRBJ2-6 many TRBV13 - CASSPVFGRGSGANVLTF TGTGCCAGCAGCCCGGTATTTGGTAGGGGTTCTGGGGCCAACGTCCTGACTTTC
TRBJ2-1 many TRBV5-6 - CASTFAGYNEQFF TGTGCCAGCACCTTTGCGGGCTACAATGAGCAGTTCTTC
TRBJ2-2 few TRBV20-1 TRBD2 CSAQTGLAGGYTGELFF TGCAGTGCTCAGACGGGACTAGCGGGAGGATACACCGGGGAGCTGTTTTTT
TRBJ1-6 - TRBV11-2 TRBD1 CASTRTGDAVASLHF TGTGCCAGCACCCGTACAGGGGACGCCGTAGCCAGCCTCCACTTT
TRBJ2-1 few TRBV7-2 - CASSLGYAFNEQFF TGTGCCAGCAGCTTAGGGTATGCGTTCAATGAGCAGTTCTTC
TRBJ1-2 few TRBV7-9 - CASSPVLHGYTF TGTGCCAGCAGCCCAGTGTTGCATGGCTACACCTTC
TRBJ2-5 - TRBV5-1 - CASSVDIQETQYF TGCGCCAGCAGCGTGGACATACAAGAGACCCAGTACTTC
TRBJ2-1 many TRBV24-1 TRBD2 CATREGQNNEQFF TGTGCCACCCGGGAGGGTCAGAACAATGAGCAGTTCTTC
TRBJ2-1 - TRBV3-1 TRBD2 CASSQNLAGAFEFF TGTGCCAGCAGCCAGAATCTAGCGGGAGCCTTTGAGTTCTTC
TRBJ2-3 - TRBV19 - CASSIHRGAGALITDTQYF TGTGCCAGTAGTATCCACAGGGGAGCGGGAGCCCTAATCACAGATACGCAGTATTTT
TRBJ1-2 many TRBV20-1 TRBD1 CSADRDRDYGYTF TGCAGTGCGGACCGGGACAGGGACTATGGCTACACCTTC
TRBJ2-7 few TRBV2 - CASSDLWGTYEQYF TGTGCCAGCAGTGACCTTTGGGGAACCTACGAGCAGTACTTC
TRBJ2-3 - TRBV20-1 TRBD2 CSADLAGVDTQYF TGCAGTGCGGATCTAGCGGGAGTGGATACGCAGTATTTT
TRBJ2-3 few TRBV11-3 - CASSWDGNTDTQYF TGTGCCAGCAGCTGGGACGGTAACACAGATACGCAGTATTTT
TRBJ2-1 few TRBV11-3 - CASSKVSREQFF TGTGCCAGCAGCAAAGTGTCCAGGGAGCAGTTCTTC
TRBJ1-1 - TRBV7-2 - CASSFRAGANTEAFF TGTGCCAGCAGCTTCCGCGCGGGGGCGAACACTGAAGCTTTCTTT
TRBJ2-3 - TRBV5-1 - CASSLGQGGSLSTDTQYF TGCGCCAGCAGCTTGGGTCAGGGGGGCTCCTTAAGCACAGATACGCAGTATTTT
TRBJ2-5 - TRBV11-2 TRBD2 CASSHRLAGILMPGETQYF TGTGCCAGCAGCCATCGACTAGCGGGCATATTAATGCCGGGGGAGACCCAGTACTTC
TRBJ2-7 few TRBV20-1 TRBD2 CSAKNAGTSAAGEQYF TGCAGTGCGAAGAACGCCGGGACTAGCGCTGCGGGCGAGCAGTACTTC
TRBJ2-3 many TRBV12-5 - CASGSGESTDTQYF TGTGCTAGTGGTTCGGGAGAAAGCACAGATACGCAGTATTTT
TRBJ2-2 - TRBV5-1 - CASSYDTFTGELFF TGCGCCAGCAGCTACGACACATTCACCGGGGAGCTGTTTTTT
TRBJ2-2 few TRBV21-1 - CASSKRERTGELFF TGTGCCAGCAGCAAACGTGAGAGGACCGGGGAGCTGTTTTTT
TRBJ2-2 - TRBV6-5 - CASSYHSYGGRGDTGELFF TGTGCCAGCAGTTACCATTCGTACGGGGGGCGAGGGGACACCGGGGAGCTGTTTTTT
TRBJ2-1 - TRBV7-6 - CASSRAGTRNEQFF TGTGCCAGCAGCCGCGCCGGCACAAGAAATGAGCAGTTCTTC
TRBJ2-2 few TRBV6-1 - CATLRASNTGELFF TGTGCCACCCTAAGGGCTTCGAACACCGGGGAGCTGTTTTTT
TRBJ1-1 few TRBV15 - CATSRDGKNTEAFF TGTGCCACCAGCAGAGATGGGAAGAACACTGAAGCTTTCTTT
TRBJ2-7 - TRBV5-1 TRBD2 CASSFGTSASYEQYF TGCGCCAGCAGCTTCGGGACTAGCGCCTCCTACGAGCAGTACTTC
TRBJ2-5 many TRBV5-1 - CASSFPGGETQYF TGCGCCAGCAGCTTCCCTGGAGGGGAGACCCAGTACTTC
TRBJ2-3 - TRBV4-2 TRBD1 CASSPYPLGQGISTDTQYF TGTGCCAGCAGCCCTTACCCCCTCGGACAGGGAATTTCCACAGATACGCAGTATTTT
TRBJ1-1 few TRBV20-1 TRBD1 CSARDPGQGMSTEAFF TGCAGTGCTAGAGATCCGGGACAGGGGATGAGCACTGAAGCTTTCTTT
TRBJ2-5 many TRBV20-1 - CSARDPFREETQYF TGCAGTGCTAGAGACCCTTTTCGGGAAGAGACCCAGTACTTC